This T cell receptor beta chain was identified in a study of T cells in Graves' hyperthyroidism and ophthalmopathy. Ophthalmopathy patients all had a Clinical Activity Score of at least 3, a NOSPECS grade of at least 4 and disease under 3 months old. Deletions cut 6 bases from V and 3 bases from J, with 18 bases between. The CDR3 consists of 16 residues. Germline V lookup: CDR1 SGHTA, CDR2 FQGNSA. Notes on the study in general: Most thyroid-expanded clonotypes above 0.001 were also found in blood. Ophthalmopathy got predicted by the model a median about six months before its onset.

The CDR3 regions of TCR beta were amplified from RNA transcripts. The TCR CDR3 first-round RT-PCR relied on the HTBI primer set. TCRdb reprocessed the multiplex PCR reads with MiXCR, giving one entry per CDR3 protein. Of hundreds of thousands of distinct CDR3 sequences listed, about a sixth were seen once; the top ten hold roughly 3.4%. Ten or more counts support this clonotype. As yet, its antigen is unknown. This receptor was obtained from a woman aged 40 to 55 with Graves' ophthalmopathy. The rearrangement links TRBV7-2 to TRBJ2-1, with D possibly called TRBD1 or TRBD2 (7 bases each). Sequenced input: blood. The CDR3 DNA is TGTGCCAGCAGTCCTCAGGGGGGGGCTCGCTACAATGAGCAGTTCTTC. Its protein product is CASSPQGGARYNEQFF.